This passage covers 18 T cell receptor beta chains from one sample sequenced in a study of blood T cell repertoires in COVID-19 (dated by TCRdb to the early 2020s). The library was produced with the immunoSEQ multiplex PCR assay. TCRdb retrieved this table from immuneACCESS and kept in-frame rearrangements only. Not all clones are present; in checked studies, unresolved V genes account for under half, and no reason is known for the remainder. The sample table shows roughly 120,000 clones, and 87% are seen once. Roughly 29% of the sample lies in the top ten. Sequencing was done on a sample of peripheral blood. The receptors were sampled from a woman in her 70s with acute or convalescent COVID-19.

The gene calls are TRBV9 and TRBJ2-1, with a tentative D call TRBD2 (6 bases). This CDR3 has 14 amino acids. V lost 2 bases, J lost 5 bases, and 11 bases lay in between. The germline V gene encodes CDR1 SGDLS and CDR2 YYNGEE. CDR3 sequence reads: CASSVSGDHNEQFF. CDR3 nucleotide sequence: TGTGCCAGCAGCGTGTCGGGGGACCACAATGAGCAGTTCTTC.

The DNA for the CDR3 is TGTGCCAGCAGCACCGACAGGTTCTCGATTTACGAGCAGTACTTC. Amino acid sequence: CASSTDRFSIYEQYF. This sequence joins TRBV5-4 and TRBJ2-7, with a weak D call TRBD1 (6 bases). Trimming left V 4 bases short and J 4 bases short, with 18 bases between. The CDR3 length is 15 residues. Germline CDR1 reads SGHNT; CDR2 reads YYREEE (reference sequence).

This clone turned up a few times. V usage is TRBV2 and J usage is TRBJ1-1; TRBD1 aligns across 8 bases. Germline assignment: CDR1 SNHLY and CDR2 FYNNEI. The trim removed 6 bases at V and 4 bases at J, leaving 4 bases unmatched. The CDR3 covers 13 residues. Written as DNA, the CDR3 is TGTGCCAGCAGGACAACAGGGGGCACTGAAGCTTTCTTT. Translation: CASRTTGGTEAFF.

The chain employs TRBV28 and TRBJ1-2; 7 bases align to TRBD1. This CDR3 contains 13 residues. The J segment lost 7 bases and the V segment lost 7 bases, leaving 9 bases of the junction unmatched. Germline V gene data show CDR1 as MDHEN and CDR2 as SYDVKM. CDR3 region: CASTPGQFVGYTF. Written as DNA, the CDR3 is TGTGCCAGCACCCCGGGACAGTTCGTTGGCTACACCTTC.

The chain joins TRBV11-2 to TRBJ1-1; TRBD1 is a possible D gene (6 bases). Per the germline V gene, CDR1 is SGHAT and CDR2 is FQNNGV. Trimming removed 6 bases at V and 1 base at J, with 9 bases between. The CDR3 consists of 13 residues. This chain's CDR3 is CASSVRGNTEAFF. DNA for the CDR3: TGTGCCAGCAGTGTCAGGGGGAACACTGAAGCTTTCTTT.

The genes are TRBV6-5 and TRBJ1-2; 8 nucleotides match TRBD1. This CDR3 contains 15 residues. V lost 7 bases and J lost 0; bases outside the gene matches: 7. Germline CDR1 and CDR2: MNHEY and SVGAGI. The CDR3 is CASKARTGTNYGYTF. In DNA, the CDR3 is TGTGCCAGCAAAGCACGGACAGGGACTAACTATGGCTACACCTTC.

The rearrangement links TRBV10-1 to TRBJ2-3; tentatively, D is TRBD2 (6 bases). Germline CDR1 WNHNN, CDR2 SYGVQD (reference sequence). The CDR3 length is 16 residues. Trimming cost V 2 bases and J 0 bases, with 12 bases left between them. The chain's CDR3 is CASSEGVAASTDTQYF. CDR3 nucleotide sequence: TGCGCCAGCAGTGAGGGGGTAGCGGCTAGCACAGATACGCAGTATTTT.

The J gene is TRBJ1-1, the V gene TRBV10-2; TRBD1 matches at 7 bases. Trimming at V came to 7 bases and at J to 4 bases, leaving 3 bases not matched to a gene. Germline V gene sequence: CDR1 WSHSY, CDR2 SAAADI. This CDR3 has 12 residues. CDR3 coding DNA: TGCGCCAGCACGACAGGGAGCACTGAAGCTTTCTTT. Amino acids: CASTTGSTEAFF.

Sample share makes this clone medium-sized. V is TRBV5-1 and J is TRBJ1-2; D unresolved. Trimming stripped 3 bases from V and 6 bases from J, with 12 bases between. CDR1 and CDR2 from the germline V gene are SGHRS and YFSETQ. CDR3 length: 13 residues. The DNA for the CDR3 is TGCGCCAGCAGCTCACGGGGAGGGAATGGCTACACCTTC. Its translation: CASSSRGGNGYTF.

This chain uses TRBV6-5 with TRBJ2-7, with 7 bases fitting TRBD2. Germline CDR1 is MNHEY and CDR2 is SVGAGI. The CDR3 length is 14 residues. The V gene end was trimmed by 0 bases and the J gene end by 2 bases; junction bases not matched to a gene: 1. CDR3 in DNA: TGTGCCAGCAGTTACTCGGGGGGGACCTACGAGCAGTACTTC. The encoded protein is CASSYSGGTYEQYF.

V usage is TRBV28 and J usage is TRBJ1-5; 7 bases fit TRBD1. The CDR3 sequence is 17 residues long. J was trimmed by 4 bases and V by 2 bases; bases with no gene match: 11. The germline gives CDR1 MDHEN, CDR2 SYDVKM. CDR3: CASSLHPNRGRNQPQHF. Here the CDR3 DNA reads TGTGCCAGCAGTTTACACCCAAACAGGGGTCGGAATCAGCCCCAGCATTTT.

The rearrangement links TRBV6-5 to TRBJ1-2, with 7 bases aligning to TRBD1. Germline V CDR1 and CDR2: MNHEY, SVGAGI. The CDR3 consists of 12 residues. The trim removed 7 bases at V and 8 bases at J, leaving 7 bases unmatched. As DNA, the CDR3 is TGTGCCAGCACCGAACAGGGGTTCGGCTACACCTTC. Amino acids: CASTEQGFGYTF.

The rearrangement links TRBV5-1 to TRBJ2-5; D gene unclear. The CDR3 has 12 amino acids. The V end lost 4 bases, the J end lost 5 bases, and 9 bases lay between the germline ends. Germline CDR1 reads SGHRS; CDR2 reads YFSETQ. The CDR3 loop reads CASSPPGETQYF. The DNA of the CDR3 is TGCGCCAGCAGCCCCCCCGGGGAGACCCAGTACTTC.

The rearrangement uses TRBV3-1 (or the pseudogene TRBV3-2) and TRBJ1-1, with TRBD1 as a possible D gene (5 bases). Trimming took off 4 bases at V and 2 bases at J, with 8 bases between the two ends. This CDR3 is 13 amino acids long. CDR1 and CDR2 from the germline V gene are LGHDT and YNNKEL (reference sequence). The CDR3 sequence is CASSPDSNTEAFF. The CDR3 nucleotides read TGTGCCAGCAGCCCCGACAGTAACACTGAAGCTTTCTTT.

Ten or more counts support this clone. The chain joins TRBV4-1 to TRBJ1-2; unclear D gene. CDR3 length: 14 residues. The germline V gene encodes CDR1 MGHRA and CDR2 YSYEKL. Trimming took off 6 bases at V and 3 bases at J, with 14 bases between the two ends. The CDR3 bases are TGCGCCAGCAGGGGAGGAGTCTGGGACTATGGCTACACCTTC. It translates to CASRGGVWDYGYTF.

The J gene is TRBJ2-7, the V gene TRBV20-1; 7 bases map to TRBD2. The germline CDR1 and CDR2 sequences are DFQATT and SNEGSKA (reference sequence). The V gene end was trimmed by 3 bases and the J gene end by 0 bases; junction bases not matched to a gene: 5. This CDR3 is 14 amino acids long. The CDR3 DNA reads as TGCAGTGCTAGTACTGGGAGGGGCTCCTACGAGCAGTACTTC. This encodes CSASTGRGSYEQYF.

V gene TRBV19 combines with J gene TRBJ2-3, with 9 bases identical to TRBD1. This CDR3 has 14 residues. V lost 5 bases, J lost 0 bases, and 0 bases stayed unmatched. CDR1 LNHDA and CDR2 SQIVND come from the germline V gene (reference sequence). This chain's CDR3 is CASSDRGSTDTQYF. The CDR3, as DNA: TGTGCCAGTAGTGACAGGGGGAGCACAGATACGCAGTATTTT.

The V call is TRBV7-8, the J call TRBJ1-4; 11 bases are a match to TRBD1. The V segment lost 3 bases and the J segment 8 bases; nucleotides outside the gene matches: 5. This CDR3 region has 15 residues. The germline CDR1 and CDR2 sequences are SGHVS and FQNEAQ. CDR3: CASSFGQGAWEKLFF. In DNA, the CDR3 is TGTGCCAGCAGCTTCGGACAGGGGGCTTGGGAAAAACTGTTTTTT.